Given below is one TCR beta chain in context. The antigen remains undetermined. The source of the sample is a study of T cells in Graves' hyperthyroidism and ophthalmopathy. Study-wide points: A model of 13 V-J pairs discriminated ophthalmopathy from stable hyperthyroidism.

Germline CDR1 MNHEY, CDR2 SVGAGI. The J segment lost 2 bases and the V segment lost 3 bases, leaving 13 bases of the junction unmatched. CDR3 size: 20 residues. Amplified regions were TCR beta CDR3 sequences from RNA transcripts. RT-PCR in the first round (using the HTBI primer set) targeted the TCR CDR3. TCRdb fed the multiplex PCR reads into MiXCR, producing one record per CDR3 protein. The profile shows nearly 600,000 distinct CDR3 sequences, approximately 15% of them singletons. The J gene is TRBJ2-3, the V gene TRBV6-5; 14 bases fit TRBD2. The sequence was collected from a woman in her late teens or twenties with Graves' ophthalmopathy. The sample comprised blood. CDR3 nucleotides: TGTGCCAGCAGTTATCGTCTCGGACTAGCGGGAGGACGGGACACAGATACGCAGTATTTT. It translates to CASSYRLGLAGGRDTDTQYF.